The rows below give T cell receptor beta chains drawn from one sample of a study of cytomegalovirus exposure and HLA in healthy donors. Libraries were prepared by immunoSEQ multiplex PCR; TCRdb keeps only in-frame clonotypes and omits some of them. The profile shows approximately 200,000 clones, over 60% of them singletons. Material for sequencing was PBMCs. The receptors derive from a man aged 40-49 years in good health and CMV-seronegative. Both conserved end residues are part of each CDR3. D genes are given only for firm matches. Clone size is not always given. Where it is, it says once, few, many or a class for expanded clones.

d_call,clone_size,j_call,v_call,cdr3_aa,cdr3_nt
.,.,TRBJ2-2,TRBV6-1,CASPGHSNTGELFF,TGTGCCAGCCCGGGACATTCGAACACCGGGGAGCTGTTTTTT
TRBD2,once,TRBJ2-1,TRBV4-1,CASSQRTSGLGPMGQFF,TGCGCCAGCAGCCAGCGGACTAGCGGGTTGGGCCCCATGGGGCAGTTCTTC
TRBD2,.,TRBJ2-5,TRBV5-4,CASSGTSGVETQYF,TGTGCCAGCAGCGGGACTAGCGGTGTGGAGACCCAGTACTTC
TRBD1,.,TRBJ1-2,TRBV12-5,CASGGDRANYGYTF,TGTGCTAGTGGTGGAGACAGGGCTAACTATGGCTACACCTTC
TRBD1,.,TRBJ2-7,TRBV4-1,CASRGEGTGGYEQYF,TGCGCCAGCAGGGGAGAGGGGACAGGGGGCTACGAGCAGTACTTC
TRBD1,.,TRBJ1-2,TRBV2,CASRAQGAGYGYTF,TGTGCCAGCAGGGCACAGGGGGCGGGCTATGGCTACACCTTC
TRBD1,once,TRBJ1-5,TRBV19,CASSIGGAQGANQPQHF,TGTGCCAGTAGTATAGGGGGTGCACAGGGGGCGAACCAGCCCCAGCATTTT
TRBD2,.,TRBJ2-3,TRBV19,CASSIPAGGADTQYF,TGTGCCAGTAGTATACCAGCGGGAGGAGCAGATACGCAGTATTTT
TRBD1,.,TRBJ2-7,TRBV6-1,CATSRDRTYEQYF,TGTGCCACCTCTAGGGACAGGACCTACGAGCAGTACTTC
.,once,TRBJ2-5,TRBV5-4,CASSTTGPRETQYF,TGTGCCAGCAGCACCACAGGGCCCCGAGAGACCCAGTACTTC
.,.,TRBJ2-3,TRBV12-5,CASGFIDTQYF,TGTGCTAGTGGTTTTATAGATACGCAGTATTTT
TRBD2,.,TRBJ2-7,TRBV18,CASSTGLAGISYEQYF,TGTGCCAGCTCAACAGGACTAGCGGGGATCTCCTACGAGCAGTACTTC
.,.,TRBJ1-1,TRBV27,CASSLQQGRVNTEAFF,TGTGCCAGCAGTTTGCAGCAGGGCCGGGTGAACACTGAAGCTTTCTTT
TRBD2,.,TRBJ2-4,TRBV5-1,CASSLALGGQDIQYF,TGCGCCAGCAGCTTGGCCTTGGGAGGGCAAGACATTCAGTACTTC
.,.,TRBJ1-1,TRBV19,CASSMSLRTEAFF,TGTGCCAGTAGTATGTCCTTGCGGACTGAAGCTTTCTTT
TRBD2,.,TRBJ2-1,TRBV23-1,CASSGALGSGSEDEQFF,TGCGCCAGCTCCGGGGCCCTCGGAAGCGGGAGCGAAGATGAGCAGTTCTTC
.,.,TRBJ1-5,TRBV27,CASSLTGPAYGNQPQHF,TGTGCCAGCAGTTTAACAGGGCCGGCGTATGGCAATCAGCCCCAGCATTTT
.,once,TRBJ2-1,TRBV7-8,CASTSGGTENNEQFF,TGTGCCAGCACCTCTGGAGGGACGGAAAACAATGAGCAGTTCTTC
.,.,TRBJ1-1,TRBV2,CASRFDGTLNTEAFF,TGTGCCAGCAGATTCGATGGGACTTTGAACACTGAAGCTTTCTTT
TRBD1,once,TRBJ2-2,TRBV2,CASRQGYTGELFF,TGTGCCAGCCGACAGGGGTACACCGGGGAGCTGTTTTTT
.,.,TRBJ2-5,TRBV11-2,CASSLRTVKETQYF,TGTGCCAGCAGCTTACGGACAGTTAAAGAGACCCAGTACTTC
.,.,TRBJ1-1,TRBV5-1,CASSPRWGPTEAFF,TGCGCCAGCAGCCCCCGCTGGGGGCCCACTGAAGCTTTCTTT
TRBD1,.,TRBJ2-2,TRBV5-8,CASSVTGTGANTGELFF,TGTGCCAGCAGCGTTACCGGGACAGGGGCAAATACCGGGGAGCTGTTTTTT
.,.,TRBJ1-6,TRBV5-6,CASSSFTRPLHF,TGTGCCAGCAGCTCCTTTACGAGACCCCTCCACTTT
.,.,TRBJ2-7,TRBV29-1,CSVYRDYEQYF,TGCAGCGTTTACAGGGACTACGAGCAGTACTTC
TRBD2,once,TRBJ2-3,TRBV5-1,CASSFLAGGLSDTQYF,TGCGCCAGCAGCTTCCTAGCGGGAGGGCTGTCAGATACGCAGTATTTT
TRBD2,.,TRBJ2-1,TRBV5-1,CASTKTSGSYNEQFF,TGCGCCAGCACCAAGACTAGCGGCTCCTACAATGAGCAGTTCTTC
TRBD2,once,TRBJ2-1,TRBV27,CASSMTSGETDEQFF,TGTGCCAGCAGTATGACTAGCGGGGAGACGGATGAGCAGTTCTTC
.,few,TRBJ2-7,TRBV12-5,CASGLTGTYEQYF,TGTGCTAGTGGTCTTACAGGGACCTACGAGCAGTACTTC
TRBD2,.,TRBJ2-5,TRBV5-1,CASSPGGAQETQYF,TGCGCCAGCAGCCCGGGGGGTGCGCAAGAGACCCAGTACTTC
.,.,TRBJ2-7,TRBV25-1,CASSTGTNYEQYF,TGTGCCAGCAGCACCGGGACAAACTACGAGCAGTACTTC
TRBD1,few,TRBJ2-5,TRBV7-9,CASSKVRGQGQETQYF,TGTGCCAGCAGCAAAGTAAGGGGACAGGGGCAAGAGACCCAGTACTTC
TRBD1,.,TRBJ1-1,TRBV28,CASRPNRGESSEAFF,TGTGCCAGCAGACCAAACAGGGGAGAGTCGTCTGAAGCTTTCTTT
TRBD2,.,TRBJ2-7,TRBV9,CASSVRSGSSYEQYF,TGTGCCAGCAGCGTACGTAGCGGGAGCTCCTACGAGCAGTACTTC
TRBD1,.,TRBJ2-1,TRBV4-3,CASSQVWTGSSYNEQFF,TGCGCCAGCAGCCAAGTGTGGACAGGGTCCTCCTACAATGAGCAGTTCTTC
TRBD1,few,TRBJ2-3,TRBV18,CASSPSPGQGAADTQYF,TGTGCCAGCTCACCAAGTCCGGGACAGGGAGCTGCAGATACGCAGTATTTT
.,.,TRBJ2-5,TRBV27,CASSPGVQGETQYF,TGTGCCAGCAGTCCGGGGGTTCAAGGGGAGACCCAGTACTTC
TRBD2,.,TRBJ2-1,TRBV10-3,CAISESGGVTEQFF,TGTGCCATCAGTGAGTCCGGGGGGGTGACTGAGCAGTTCTTC
TRBD1,few,TRBJ2-7,TRBV7-6,CASSKGQSYEQYF,TGTGCCAGCAGTAAGGGACAGTCCTACGAGCAGTACTTC